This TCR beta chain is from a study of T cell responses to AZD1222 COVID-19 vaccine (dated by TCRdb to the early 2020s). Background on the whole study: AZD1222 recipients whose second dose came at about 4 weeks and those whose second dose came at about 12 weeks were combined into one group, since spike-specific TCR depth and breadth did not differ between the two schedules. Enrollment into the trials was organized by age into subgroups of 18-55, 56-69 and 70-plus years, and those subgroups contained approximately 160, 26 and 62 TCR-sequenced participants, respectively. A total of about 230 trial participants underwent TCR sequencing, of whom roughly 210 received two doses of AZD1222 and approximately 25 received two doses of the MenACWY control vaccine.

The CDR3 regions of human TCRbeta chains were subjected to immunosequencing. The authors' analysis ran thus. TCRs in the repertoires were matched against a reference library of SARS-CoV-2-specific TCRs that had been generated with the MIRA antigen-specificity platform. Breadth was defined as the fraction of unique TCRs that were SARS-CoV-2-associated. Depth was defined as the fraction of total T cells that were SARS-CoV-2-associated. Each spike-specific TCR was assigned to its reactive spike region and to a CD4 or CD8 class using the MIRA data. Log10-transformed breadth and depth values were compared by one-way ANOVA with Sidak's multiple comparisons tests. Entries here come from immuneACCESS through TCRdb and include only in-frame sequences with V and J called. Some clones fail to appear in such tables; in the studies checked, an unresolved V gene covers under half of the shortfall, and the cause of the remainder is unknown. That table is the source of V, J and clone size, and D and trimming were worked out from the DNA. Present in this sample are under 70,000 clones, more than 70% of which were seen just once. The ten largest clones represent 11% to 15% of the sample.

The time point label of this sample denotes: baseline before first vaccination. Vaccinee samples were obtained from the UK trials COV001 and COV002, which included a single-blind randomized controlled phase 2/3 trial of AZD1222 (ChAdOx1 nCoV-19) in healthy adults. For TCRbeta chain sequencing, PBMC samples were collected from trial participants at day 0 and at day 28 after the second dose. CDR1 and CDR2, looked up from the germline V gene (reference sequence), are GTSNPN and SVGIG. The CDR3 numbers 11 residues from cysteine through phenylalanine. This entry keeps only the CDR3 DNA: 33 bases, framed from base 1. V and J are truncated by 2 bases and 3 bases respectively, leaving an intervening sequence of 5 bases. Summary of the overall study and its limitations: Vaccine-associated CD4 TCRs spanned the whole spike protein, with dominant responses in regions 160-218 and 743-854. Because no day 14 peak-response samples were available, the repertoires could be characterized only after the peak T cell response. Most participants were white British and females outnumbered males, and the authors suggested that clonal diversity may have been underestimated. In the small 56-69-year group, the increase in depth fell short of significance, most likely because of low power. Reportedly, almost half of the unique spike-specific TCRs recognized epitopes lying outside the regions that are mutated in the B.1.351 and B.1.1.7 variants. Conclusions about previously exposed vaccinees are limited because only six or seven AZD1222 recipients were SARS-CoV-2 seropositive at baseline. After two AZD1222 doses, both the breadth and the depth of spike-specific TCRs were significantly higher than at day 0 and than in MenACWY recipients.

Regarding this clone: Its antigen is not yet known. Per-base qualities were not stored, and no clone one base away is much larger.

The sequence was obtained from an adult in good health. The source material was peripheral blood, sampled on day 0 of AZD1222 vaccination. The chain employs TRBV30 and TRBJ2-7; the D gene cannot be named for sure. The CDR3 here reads CAWSHSYEQYF. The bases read TGTGCCTGGAGTCATAGCTACGAGCAGTACTTC.